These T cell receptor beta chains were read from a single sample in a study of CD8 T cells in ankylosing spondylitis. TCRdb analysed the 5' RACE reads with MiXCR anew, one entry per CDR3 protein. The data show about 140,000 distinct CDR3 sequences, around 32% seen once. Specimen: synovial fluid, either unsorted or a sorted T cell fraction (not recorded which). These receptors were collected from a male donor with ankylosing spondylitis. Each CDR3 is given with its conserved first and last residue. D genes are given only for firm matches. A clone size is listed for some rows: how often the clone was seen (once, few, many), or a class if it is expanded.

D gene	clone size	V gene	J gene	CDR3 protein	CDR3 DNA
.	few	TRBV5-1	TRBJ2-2	CASSSPTQRVTNTGELFF	TGCGCCAGCAGCTCACCGACCCAGAGGGTTACGAACACCGGGGAGCTGTTTTTT
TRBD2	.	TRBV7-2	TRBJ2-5	CASSKGLAGGRETQYF	TGTGCCAGCAGCAAGGGACTAGCGGGAGGTCGTGAGACCCAGTACTTC
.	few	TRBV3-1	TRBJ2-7	CASSQAISIYEQYF	TGTGCCAGCAGCCAAGCCATTAGCATTTACGAGCAGTACTTC
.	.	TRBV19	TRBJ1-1	CASSSRQGKAEAFF	TGTGCCAGTAGCTCGCGCCAGGGTAAGGCTGAAGCTTTCTTT
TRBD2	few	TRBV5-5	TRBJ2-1	CASSQTRTSGGGEQFF	TGTGCCAGCAGCCAAACACGGACTAGCGGGGGGGGTGAGCAGTTCTTC
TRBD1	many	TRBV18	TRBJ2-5	CASSMGQGGETQYF	TGTGCCAGCTCAATGGGACAGGGCGGAGAGACCCAGTACTTC
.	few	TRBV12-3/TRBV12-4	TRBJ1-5	CASSFAGGNQPQHF	TGTGCCAGCAGCTTCGCCGGGGGGAATCAGCCCCAGCATTTT
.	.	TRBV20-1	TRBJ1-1	CSATGTQAFF	TGCAGTGCAACCGGGACTCAAGCTTTCTTT
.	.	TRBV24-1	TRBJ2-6	CATSSARSGANVLTF	TGTGCCACCAGTTCCGCGCGCTCTGGGGCCAACGTCCTGACTTTC
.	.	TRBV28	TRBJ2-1	CASSALQGPSSYNEQFF	TGTGCCAGCAGTGCCCTACAGGGTCCTAGCTCCTACAATGAGCAGTTCTTC
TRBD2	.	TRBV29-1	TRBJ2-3	CSGAGTTNTDTQYF	TGCAGCGGGGCCGGGACTACCAACACAGATACGCAGTATTTT
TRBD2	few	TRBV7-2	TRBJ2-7	CASSLTTLAGAYEQYF	TGTGCCAGCAGCTTAACCACGTTAGCGGGAGCCTACGAGCAGTACTTC
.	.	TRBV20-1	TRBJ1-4	CSAGGTNEKLFF	TGCAGTGCTGGGGGTACTAATGAAAAACTGTTTTTT
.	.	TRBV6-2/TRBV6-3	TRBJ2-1	CASTGGGHNEQFF	TGTGCCAGCACAGGGGGAGGGCACAATGAGCAGTTCTTC
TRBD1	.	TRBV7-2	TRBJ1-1	CASSQGGGSNTEAFF	TGTGCCAGCAGCCAGGGGGGGGGATCGAACACTGAAGCTTTCTTT
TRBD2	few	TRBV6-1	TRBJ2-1	CASSTVSGGATPGQFF	TGTGCCAGCAGTACAGTTAGCGGGGGGGCGACCCCGGGGCAGTTCTTC
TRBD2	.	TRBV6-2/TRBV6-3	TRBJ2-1	CASRPLAGDPTREQFF	TGTGCCAGCAGGCCACTAGCGGGAGACCCCACCCGAGAGCAGTTCTTC